Following are 18 T cell receptor beta chains from one sample sequenced in a study of blood T cell repertoires in COVID-19. The repertoire was sequenced with immunoSEQ multiplex PCR; TCRdb's copy has only in-frame clones and lacks some. The sample comprises a few hundred thousand clones, approximately 83% of which are singletons, and approximately 4% rests with the top ten. The source material was PBMCs or T cells enriched from blood (not recorded which). The origin of the receptors is a woman between 40 and 50 years old with acute COVID-19.

This chain joins TRBV5-4 and TRBJ2-1; TRBD2 matches 10 bases. From germline, CDR1 is SGHNT and CDR2 YYREEE (reference sequence). V lost 0 bases to trimming and J lost 8 bases; unmatched junction nucleotides: 8. CDR3 size: 16 residues. CDR3 loop: CASSLVGRLAGDEQFF. CDR3 DNA: TGTGCCAGCAGCTTGGTTGGGCGGCTAGCGGGAGATGAGCAGTTCTTC.

V and J are TRBV5-1 and TRBJ1-2, with 8 bases aligning to TRBD1. The CDR3 length is 15 residues. The junction had 16 bases not matched to a gene; V was cut back by 5 bases and J by 10 bases. CDR1 SGHRS and CDR2 YFSETQ come from the germline V gene. CDR3 bases: TGCGCCAGCAGACCCCAAGGACAGGGAACTCTACCCTACACCTTC. As protein: CASRPQGQGTLPYTF.

The CDR3 is CASTPTETYEQYF. For the CDR3, the DNA is TGCGCCAGCACCCCGACTGAAACCTACGAGCAGTACTTC. This sequence joins TRBV5-1 and TRBJ2-7; D call uncertain. The germline V gene has CDR1 SGHRS and CDR2 YFSETQ. The CDR3 spans 13 residues. V was clipped by 6 bases and J by 2 bases, with 12 bases between them.

This clone was picked up a small number of times. This chain joins TRBV7-6 and TRBJ2-7; D is perhaps TRBD2 (5 bases). The germline V gene encodes CDR1 SGHVS and CDR2 FNYEAQ. CDR3 size: 13 residues. The V gene lost 3 bases and the J gene lost 3 bases, with 9 bases spanning the gap. This chain's CDR3 is CASSFLGDYEQYF. DNA of the CDR3: TGTGCCAGCAGCTTTTTGGGAGACTACGAGCAGTACTTC. Based on the CDR3 plus reference TRBV7-6 and TRBJ2-7, the full variable domain is GAGVSQSPRYKVTKRGQDVALRCDPISGHVSLYWYRQALGQGPEFLTYFNYEAQQDKSGLPNDRFSAERPEGSISTLTIQRTEQRDSAMYRCASSFLGDYEQYFGPGTRLTVT.

The rearrangement uses TRBV28 and TRBJ2-6; 8 nucleotides line up with TRBD1. CDR1 and CDR2 (germline): MDHEN, SYDVKM. CDR3 length equals 17 residues. The trim removed 5 bases at V and 0 bases at J, leaving 6 bases unmatched. CDR3 bases: TGTGCCAGCAGTATGGGACAGGCTAGCTCTGGGGCCAACGTCCTGACTTTC. The encoded protein is CASSMGQASSGANVLTF. Using reference TRBV28 and TRBJ2-6 for the parts outside the CDR3, the full variable domain is DVKVTQSSRYLVKRTGEKVFLECVQDMDHENMFWYRQDPGLGLRLIYFSYDVKMKEKGDIPEGYSVSREKKERFSLILESASTNQTSMYLCASSMGQASSGANVLTFGAGSRLTVL.

Worth noting for this clone: The same CDR3 also results from other DNA sequences found in this sample. V is TRBV28 and J is TRBJ1-4; 7 nucleotides line up with TRBD1. This CDR3 contains 14 residues. Losses at the gene ends were 5 bases for V and 5 bases for J; bases not matched to a gene: 5. CDR1 MDHEN and CDR2 SYDVKM come from the germline V gene. The CDR3 reads CASSRDSRNEKLFF. The CDR3 coding sequence is TGTGCCAGCAGTAGGGACAGCAGAAATGAAAAACTGTTTTTT.

The chain is built from TRBV10-2 and TRBJ2-7; no firm D call. The CDR3 extends over 12 amino acids. CDR1 WSHSY and CDR2 SAAADI come from the germline V gene. V dropped 4 bases and J dropped 4 bases, with 8 bases sitting between them. This CDR3 reads CASSGSEYEQYF. The CDR3 region has the DNA TGCGCCAGCAGTGGGAGTGAGTACGAGCAGTACTTC.

The CDR3 coding sequence is TGTGCCAGCAGCCAAGTTCAGGGCAGCACTGAAGCTTTCTTT. Protein sequence: CASSQVQGSTEAFF. The chain combines TRBV3-1 (or the pseudogene TRBV3-2) with TRBJ1-1; D perhaps matches TRBD1 (5 bases). Germline V gives CDR1 LGHDT, CDR2 YNNKEL (reference sequence). The ends were cut back, 1 base at V and 4 bases at J, with 10 bases in the middle. The CDR3 totals 14 residues.

The rearrangement links TRBV21-1 to TRBJ2-1; the table calls TRBD2, which could not be checked here. TRBV21-1 is listed as a pseudogene. CDR3 length: 21 amino acids. Here the CDR3 reads CASSKVSGGGPPLGPYNEQFF. The CDR3 coding sequence is TGTGCCAGCAGCAAAGTCTCAGGAGGTGGCCCCCCCCTGGGCCCTTACAATGAGCAGTTCTTC.

This clone was detected only once. Other DNA sequences in this specimen translate into the identical CDR3. The chain recombines TRBV9 with TRBJ2-3, with TRBD2 identical over 12 bases. The CDR3 is made up of 15 amino acids. The trim removed 3 bases at V and 3 bases at J, leaving 2 bases unmatched. The germline CDR1 and CDR2 sequences are SGDLS and YYNGEE. The CDR3 region has the DNA TGTGCCAGCAGCGCCACTAGCGGGGGGACAGATACGCAGTATTTT. This translates into CASSATSGGTDTQYF.

The V and J genes are TRBV5-1 and TRBJ2-3, with D possibly being TRBD1 (6 bases). The V end was cut by 0 bases, the J end by 4 bases, with 12 bases between. Germline CDR1 and CDR2: SGHRS and YFSETQ. The CDR3 totals 15 residues. CDR3 amino acids: CASSLGGQLADTQYF. In nucleotides, the CDR3 is TGCGCCAGCAGCTTGGGGGGGCAGTTGGCAGATACGCAGTATTTT.

The gene calls are TRBV7-3 and TRBJ2-3, with 14 nucleotides matching TRBD2. Germline values: CDR1 SGHTA, CDR2 FQGTGA. The J segment lost 2 bases and the V segment lost 6 bases, leaving 10 bases of the junction unmatched. This CDR3 is built from 18 residues. The chain's CDR3 is CASRSGTSGGPNTDTQYF. CDR3 in DNA: TGTGCCAGCAGATCCGGGACTAGCGGGGGACCGAACACAGATACGCAGTATTTT.

V usage is TRBV4-1 and J usage is TRBJ1-2; TRBD1 might be the D (6 bases). The CDR3 loop spans 15 amino acids. Germline-derived CDR1 and CDR2 are MGHRA and YSYEKL. Trimming removed 0 bases from V and 6 bases from J, with 14 bases in between. CDR3: CASSQEWENRDGYTF. The DNA for the CDR3 is TGCGCCAGCAGCCAAGAGTGGGAGAACAGGGATGGCTACACCTTC.

This clone was observed a single time. This rearrangement joins TRBV7-2 to TRBJ1-1; tentative D call: TRBD1 (5 bases). Germline V lookup: CDR1 SGHTA, CDR2 FQGNSA. This CDR3 has 16 residues. The V gene lost 2 bases and the J gene lost 4 bases, with 17 bases spanning the gap. CDR3 sequence: CASSLWGGLESTEAFF. As DNA, the CDR3 is TGTGCCAGCAGCTTATGGGGGGGTTTAGAGAGCACTGAAGCTTTCTTT. Filled out from reference TRBV7-2 and TRBJ1-1, the complete variable domain reads GAGVSQSPSNKVTEKGKDVELRCDPISGHTALYWYRQSLGQGLEFLIYFQGNSAPDKSGLPSDRFSAERTGGSVSTLTIQRTQQEDSAVYLCASSLWGGLESTEAFFGQGTRLTVV.

The sample holds a few counts of this clone. The chain carries TRBV14 and TRBJ1-1; 7 bases agree with TRBD1. This CDR3 is 17 amino acids long. Germline CDR1 is SGHDN and CDR2 is FVKESK. Trimming removed 0 bases from V and 1 base from J; junction bases left unmatched: 8. This chain's CDR3 is CASSQERDRLTNTEAFF. In DNA, the CDR3 is TGTGCCAGCAGCCAAGAAAGGGACAGACTAACGAACACTGAAGCTTTCTTT.

This CDR3 is CASSLNPGIAGNTIYF. The CDR3 nucleotides are TGTGCCAGCAGCTTAAACCCCGGGATCGCAGGAAACACCATATATTTT. V usage is TRBV7-3 and J usage is TRBJ1-3; D is unresolved. V was shortened by 1 base and J by 4 bases, with 14 bases between the two germline ends. Germline CDR1 is SGHTA and CDR2 is FQGTGA. The CDR3 loop spans 16 amino acids.

This clone was found once. The chain combines TRBV3-1 (or the pseudogene TRBV3-2) with TRBJ1-1; possibly TRBD1 for D (5 bases). CDR1 is LGHDT, CDR2 YNNKEL, per germline (reference sequence). The CDR3 consists of 14 residues. V was clipped by 4 bases and J by 0 bases, with 9 bases between them. CDR3 DNA: TGTGCCAGCAGCCCCAGGGCATTGAACACTGAAGCTTTCTTT. This gives the protein CASSPRALNTEAFF.

The chain links TRBV7-9 to TRBJ1-1, with TRBD1 matching 8 bases. V shed 5 bases and J 2 bases; nucleotides not matched to a gene: 4. The CDR3 sequence is 14 residues long. CDR1 and CDR2 from the germline V gene are SEHNR and FQNEAQ (reference sequence). The chain's CDR3 is CASSIGQGNTEAFF. The CDR3 DNA reads TGTGCCAGCAGCATTGGACAGGGCAACACTGAAGCTTTCTTT.